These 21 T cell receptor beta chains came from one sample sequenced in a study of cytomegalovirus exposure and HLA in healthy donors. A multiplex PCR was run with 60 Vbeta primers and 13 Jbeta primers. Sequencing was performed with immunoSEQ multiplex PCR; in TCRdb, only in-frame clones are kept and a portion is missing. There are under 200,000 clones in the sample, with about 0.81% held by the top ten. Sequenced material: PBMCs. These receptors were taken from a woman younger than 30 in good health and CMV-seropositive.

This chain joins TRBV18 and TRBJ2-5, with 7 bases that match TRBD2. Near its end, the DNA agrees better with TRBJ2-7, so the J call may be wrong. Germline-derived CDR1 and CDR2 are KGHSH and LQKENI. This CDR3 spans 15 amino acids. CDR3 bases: TGTGCCAGCTCACCAGGCAGCGGGGTCCCCTACGAGCAGTACTTC. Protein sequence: CASSPGSGVPYEQYF.

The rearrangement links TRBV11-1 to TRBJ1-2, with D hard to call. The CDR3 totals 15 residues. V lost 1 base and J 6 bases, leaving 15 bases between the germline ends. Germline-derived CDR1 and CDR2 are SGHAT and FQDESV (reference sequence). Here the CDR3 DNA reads TGTGCCAGCAGCTTAGAGGCAGGAAGAATCAATGGCTACACCTTC. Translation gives CASSLEAGRINGYTF.

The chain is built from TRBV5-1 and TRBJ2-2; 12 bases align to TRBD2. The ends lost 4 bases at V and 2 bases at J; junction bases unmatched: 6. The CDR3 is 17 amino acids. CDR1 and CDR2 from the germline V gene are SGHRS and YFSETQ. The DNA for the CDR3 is TGCGCCAGCAGCCCCGCTAGCGGGGGGGGAAACACCGGGGAGCTGTTTTTT. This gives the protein CASSPASGGGNTGELFF.

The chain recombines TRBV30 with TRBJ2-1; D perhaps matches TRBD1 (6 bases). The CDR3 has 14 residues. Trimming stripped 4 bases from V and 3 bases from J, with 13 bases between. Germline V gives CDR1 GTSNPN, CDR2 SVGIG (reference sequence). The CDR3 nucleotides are TGTGCCTGGACCAGGGGAAAGCTCTACAATGAGCAGTTCTTC. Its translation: CAWTRGKLYNEQFF.

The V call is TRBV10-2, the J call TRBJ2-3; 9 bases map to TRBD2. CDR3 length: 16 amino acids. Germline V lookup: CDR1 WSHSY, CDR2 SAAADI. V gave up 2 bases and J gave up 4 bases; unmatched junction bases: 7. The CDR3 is CASSEGAGGPSDTQYF. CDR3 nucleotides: TGCGCCAGCAGTGAGGGGGCGGGAGGGCCCTCAGATACGCAGTATTTT.

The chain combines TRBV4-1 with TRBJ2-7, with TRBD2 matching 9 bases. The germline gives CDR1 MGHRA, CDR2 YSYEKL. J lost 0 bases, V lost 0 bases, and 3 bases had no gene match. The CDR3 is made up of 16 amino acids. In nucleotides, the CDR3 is TGCGCCAGCAGCCAAGATCCGACTAGCGGCTCCTACGAGCAGTACTTC. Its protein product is CASSQDPTSGSYEQYF.

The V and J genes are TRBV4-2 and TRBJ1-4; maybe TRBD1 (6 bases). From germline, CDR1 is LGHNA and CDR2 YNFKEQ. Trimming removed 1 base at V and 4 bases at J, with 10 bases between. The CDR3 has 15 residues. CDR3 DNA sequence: TGTGCCAGCAGCCAAGGAGGGGGAAGTAATGAAAAACTGTTTTTT. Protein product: CASSQGGGSNEKLFF.

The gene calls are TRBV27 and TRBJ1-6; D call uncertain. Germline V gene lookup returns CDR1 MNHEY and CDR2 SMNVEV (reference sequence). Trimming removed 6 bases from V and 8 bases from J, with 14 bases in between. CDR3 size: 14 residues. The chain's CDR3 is CASRIGIGDSPLHF. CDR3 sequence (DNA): TGTGCCAGCAGGATAGGGATCGGGGATTCACCCCTCCACTTT.

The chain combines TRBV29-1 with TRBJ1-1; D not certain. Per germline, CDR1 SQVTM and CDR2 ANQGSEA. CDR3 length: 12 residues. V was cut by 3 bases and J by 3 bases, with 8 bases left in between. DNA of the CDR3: TGCAGCGTTGACTTCAGTGACACTGAAGCTTTCTTT. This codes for CSVDFSDTEAFF.

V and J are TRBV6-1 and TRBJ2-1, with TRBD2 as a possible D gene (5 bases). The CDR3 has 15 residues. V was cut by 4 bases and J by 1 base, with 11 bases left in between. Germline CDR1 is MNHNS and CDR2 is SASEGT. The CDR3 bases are TGTGCCAGCAGTGGATTACGGGGTTCCTACAATGAGCAGTTCTTC. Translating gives CASSGLRGSYNEQFF.

The CDR3 nucleotides read TGTGCCAGCAGCTTGGGGACAGTGAACACCGGGGAGCTGTTTTTT. Its translation: CASSLGTVNTGELFF. The genes are TRBV5-6 and TRBJ2-2; D is possibly TRBD1 (6 bases). Germline CDR1 and CDR2: SGHDT and YYEEEE. This CDR3 comprises 15 residues. Trimming took 0 bases from V and 1 from J, leaving 7 bases between them. Full variable domain (missing parts from reference TRBV5-6 and TRBJ2-2): DAGVTQSPTHLIKTRGQQVTLRCSPKSGHDTVSWYQQALGQGPQFIFQYYEEEERQRGNFPDRFSGHQFPNYSSELNVNALLLGDSALYLCASSLGTVNTGELFFGEGSRLTVL.

CDR3 amino acids: CASSYGAGPSKQYF. The CDR3, as DNA: TGTGCCAGCAGTTACGGTGCAGGGCCCAGCAAGCAGTACTTC. The genes are TRBV6-6 and TRBJ2-7, with D possibly matching TRBD1 (5 bases). CDR1 and CDR2 from the germline V gene are MNHNY and SVGAGI (reference sequence). The V end lost 2 bases, the J end lost 8 bases, and 16 bases lay between the germline ends. The CDR3 length is 14 residues.

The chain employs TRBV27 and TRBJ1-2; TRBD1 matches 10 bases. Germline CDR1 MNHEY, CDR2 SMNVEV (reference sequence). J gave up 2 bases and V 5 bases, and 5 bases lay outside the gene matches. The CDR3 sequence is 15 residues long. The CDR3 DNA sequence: TGTGCCAGCAGTACCCGGGACAGGGGAAACTATGGCTACACCTTC. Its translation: CASSTRDRGNYGYTF.

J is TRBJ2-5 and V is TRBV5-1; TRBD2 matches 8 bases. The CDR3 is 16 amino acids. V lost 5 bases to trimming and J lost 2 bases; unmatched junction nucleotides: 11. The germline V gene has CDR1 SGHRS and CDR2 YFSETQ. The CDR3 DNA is TGCGCCAGCAGTTATGACGGGAGGGCCGAGCAAGAGACCCAGTACTTC. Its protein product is CASSYDGRAEQETQYF.

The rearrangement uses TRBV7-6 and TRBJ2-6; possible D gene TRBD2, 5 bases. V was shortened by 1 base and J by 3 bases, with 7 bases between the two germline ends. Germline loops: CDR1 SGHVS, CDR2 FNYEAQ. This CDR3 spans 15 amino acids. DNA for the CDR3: TGTGCCAGCAGCTTAGGCGGAGGTGGGGCCAACGTCCTGACTTTC. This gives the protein CASSLGGGGANVLTF.

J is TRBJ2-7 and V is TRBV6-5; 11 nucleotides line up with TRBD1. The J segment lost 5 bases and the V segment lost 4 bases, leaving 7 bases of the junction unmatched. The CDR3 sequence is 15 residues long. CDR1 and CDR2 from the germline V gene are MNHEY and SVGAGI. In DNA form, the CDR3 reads TGTGCCAGCAGTTTCCAGGACAGGGGGCCTCACGAGCAGTACTTC. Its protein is CASSFQDRGPHEQYF.

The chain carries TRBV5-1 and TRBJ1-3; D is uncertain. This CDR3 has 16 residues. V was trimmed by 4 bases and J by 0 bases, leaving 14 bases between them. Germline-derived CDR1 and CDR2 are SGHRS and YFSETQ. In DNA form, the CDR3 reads TGCGCCAGCAGCATGGACGTGGTCGGCTCTGGAAACACCATATATTTT. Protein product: CASSMDVVGSGNTIYF.

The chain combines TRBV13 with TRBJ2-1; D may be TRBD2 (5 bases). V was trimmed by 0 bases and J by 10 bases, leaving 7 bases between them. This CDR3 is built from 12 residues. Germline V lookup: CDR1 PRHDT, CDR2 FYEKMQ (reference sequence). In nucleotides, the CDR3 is TGTGCCAGCAGCTTAGGGAAGCGGGAGCAGTTCTTC. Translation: CASSLGKREQFF.

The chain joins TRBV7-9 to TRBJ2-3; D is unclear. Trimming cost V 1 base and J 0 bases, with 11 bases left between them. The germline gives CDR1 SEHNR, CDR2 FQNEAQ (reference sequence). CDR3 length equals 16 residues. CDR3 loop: CASSLVGLSSTDTQYF. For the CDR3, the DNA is TGTGCCAGCAGCTTAGTCGGTCTTTCAAGCACAGATACGCAGTATTTT.

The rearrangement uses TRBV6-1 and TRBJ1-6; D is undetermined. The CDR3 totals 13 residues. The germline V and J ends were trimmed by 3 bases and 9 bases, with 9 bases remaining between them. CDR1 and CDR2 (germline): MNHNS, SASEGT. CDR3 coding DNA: TGTGCCAGCAGTGAGGTTACCGGTTCACCCCTCCACTTT. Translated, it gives CASSEVTGSPLHF.

CDR3 protein: CASSLRQGDNSPLHF. DNA of the CDR3: TGTGCCAGCAGCCTCCGACAGGGGGATAATTCACCCCTCCACTTT. The J gene is TRBJ1-6, the V gene TRBV2; 9 nucleotides agree with TRBD1. The ends lost 6 bases at V and 5 bases at J; junction bases unmatched: 5. Germline V CDR1 and CDR2: SNHLY, FYNNEI. The length of the CDR3 is 15 residues.